One T cell receptor beta chain is described in this entry. These data come from a study of graft-versus-host responses after intestinal transplantation. Background on the study: Recipients underwent multivisceral, liver-intestinal, or isolated intestinal transplants.

Repertoires were generated with immunoSEQ multiplex PCR, while TCRdb's copy carries only in-frame clones and drops some. The table includes 21,000 or so clones, 50% to 65% detected once. Trimming stripped 4 bases from V and 2 bases from J, with 15 bases between. This CDR3 has 16 residues. Germline V gene lookup returns CDR1 MGHDK and CDR2 SYGVNS. This chain joins TRBV25-1 and TRBJ2-4, with D maybe TRBD2 (5 bases). This TCR was sampled from a human patient who received an intestinal transplant. The input for sequencing was alloreactive CD4+ T cells from a mixed lymphocyte reaction culture, taken before intestinal transplant. Stated subset: CFSE-low proliferating T cells sorted from approximately 6-day pre-transplant mixed lymphocyte reaction (GvH or HvG direction). CDR3 in DNA: TGTGCCAGCAGTGGATTCCGGGGTCTTACCAAAAACATTCAGTACTTC. Translation gives CASSGFRGLTKNIQYF.